These 14 T cell receptor beta chains were all obtained from the same sample, sequenced in a study of blood T cells in healthy people across ages. Primers used in a second PCR of roughly 6 to 12 cycles were a sample-barcoded 5' primer and a J-beta primer mix. TCRdb reprocessed the 5' RACE reads via MiXCR and lists one record per CDR3 protein. The data hold about 930,000 distinct CDR3 sequences, with about 28% observed a single time. The sample was also linked to a second study, of T cells of mothers and their children.

The sample comprised blood. These receptors came from a woman aged 40 to 49 in good health.

The V gene is TRBV5-6, the J gene TRBJ2-6; 7 bases are a match to TRBD1. Germline V gene sequence: CDR1 SGHDT, CDR2 YYEEEE. V shed 1 base and J 0 bases; nucleotides not matched to a gene: 10. CDR3 size: 19 residues. CDR3 loop: CASSLLLGQDFSGANVLTF. CDR3 in DNA: TGTGCCAGCAGCTTGCTCTTAGGACAGGATTTCTCTGGGGCCAACGTCCTGACTTTC.

Comments on this clonotype: This may stem from a read error, because a much larger clone lies one nucleotide away. The J gene is TRBJ2-5, the V gene TRBV5-1; D perhaps matches TRBD1 (6 bases). The ends were cut back, 0 bases at V and 11 bases at J, with 20 bases in the middle. The CDR3 runs to 15 residues. Per germline, CDR1 SGHRS and CDR2 YFSETQ. The CDR3 DNA reads as TGCGCCAGCAGCTTGGCCTGGACAGACTACAATGAGCAGTACTTC. It codes for CASSLAWTDYNEQYF.

The V and J genes are TRBV7-2 and TRBJ2-3; TRBD2 matches 11 bases. The V gene end was trimmed by 1 base and the J gene end by 4 bases; junction bases not matched to a gene: 13. This CDR3 is built from 19 residues. Germline V gene sequence: CDR1 SGHTA, CDR2 FQGNSA. The CDR3 DNA reads as TGTGCCAGCAGCTTAGTAGGGTTGGCTAGCGGGGGGTACGCAGATACGCAGTATTTT. Protein product: CASSLVGLASGGYADTQYF.

A remark on this clonotype: This may arise from a read error, as a much more abundant clone is one base away. The genes are TRBV6-5 and TRBJ2-1; D is perhaps TRBD2 (6 bases). The germline V gene has CDR1 MNHEY and CDR2 SVGAGI. V was cut by 6 bases and J by 8 bases, with 20 bases left in between. The CDR3 totals 15 residues. CDR3 sequence reads: CASSRSSGRYDEQFF. The CDR3 bases are TGTGCCAGCAGCCGAAGTAGCGGCAGATACGATGAGCAGTTCTTC.

The chain uses TRBV12-3 or TRBV12-4 and TRBJ2-5; 8 bases match TRBD1. V was pared by 5 bases and J by 4 bases, with 12 bases of the junction left unmatched. This CDR3 has 16 amino acids. The CDR3 nucleotides read TGTGCCAGCAGTCAACCCGGGGCGACAGGGGCAGAGACCCAGTACTTC. Amino acids: CASSQPGATGAETQYF.

In this sample, this clonotype turned up a few times. The chain is built from TRBV14 and TRBJ1-2, with 10 bases matching TRBD1. V gave up 4 bases and J gave up 2 bases; unmatched junction bases: 19. The CDR3 is 20 residues long. Germline assignment: CDR1 SGHDN and CDR2 FVKESK. In DNA, the CDR3 is TGTGCCAGCAGCCCCGGGACAGGGGTGGCCTTTCGTTTCCTAAACTATGGCTACACCTTC. Amino acid sequence: CASSPGTGVAFRFLNYGYTF.

This clonotype was detected a few times. This rearrangement joins TRBV7-2 to TRBJ2-7; 7 bases fit TRBD2. Germline V gene sequence: CDR1 SGHTA, CDR2 FQGNSA. V was clipped by 5 bases and J by 1 base; unmatched bases: 5. The CDR3 is 14 residues long. The DNA for the CDR3 is TGTGCCAGCAGCCAATGGACTAGATCCTACGAGCAGTACTTC. Protein sequence: CASSQWTRSYEQYF.

J is TRBJ2-5 and V is TRBV28; TRBD1 matches 8 bases. Germline V CDR1 and CDR2: MDHEN, SYDVKM. With V trimmed by 4 bases and J by 13 bases, 17 bases remained unmatched. This CDR3 spans 15 amino acids. The CDR3 DNA sequence: TGTGCCAGCAGTTCTTGGACAGGGCTTAACTACGAGCGGTACTTC. Protein: CASSSWTGLNYERYF.

On this clonotype itself: Sequence at one end of the junction differs from germline and may be a read error. The V call is TRBV6-2 or TRBV6-3, the J call TRBJ2-7; 9 bases agree with TRBD2. The CDR3 has 19 residues. The V gene's germline CDR1 is MNHEY and CDR2 SVGEGT. The CDR3 is CASSYVKRREGTSWDERYF. Here the CDR3 DNA reads TGTGCCAGCAGTTACGTAAAGCGTAGGGAGGGGACTAGCTGGGATGAGCGGTACTTC.

This clonotype was observed a handful of times. The genes are TRBV2 and TRBJ1-2, with D tentatively TRBD1 (5 bases). CDR3 length equals 12 residues. Germline CDR1 is SNHLY and CDR2 is FYNNEI. The V end lost 3 bases, the J end lost 5 bases, and 7 bases lay between the germline ends. This CDR3 is CASSDREYGYTF. DNA of the CDR3: TGTGCCAGCAGTGACAGGGAGTATGGCTACACCTTC.

V usage is TRBV20-1 and J usage is TRBJ1-2; 8 nucleotides align to TRBD1. CDR3 length equals 12 residues. CDR1 and CDR2 (germline): DFQATT, SNEGSKA (reference sequence). The V gene end was trimmed by 4 bases and the J gene end by 8 bases; junction bases not matched to a gene: 6. CDR3 sequence (DNA): TGCAGTGCTATGACAGGGGTTAAAGGCTACACCTTC. Its protein product is CSAMTGVKGYTF.

This clonotype came up many times. The chain couples TRBV20-1 to TRBJ2-7; D call uncertain. V lost 3 bases and J lost 4, with 13 bases in between. Per the germline V gene, CDR1 is DFQATT and CDR2 is SNEGSKA (reference sequence). The CDR3 is 13 residues long. The CDR3: CSASPQSPYEQYF. In DNA form, the CDR3 reads TGCAGTGCTAGTCCGCAGTCCCCTTACGAGCAGTACTTC.

V is TRBV2 and J is TRBJ1-6, with D possibly matching TRBD1 (5 bases). CDR3 length: 13 amino acids. Trimming removed 1 base at V and 10 bases at J, with 8 bases between. Germline loops: CDR1 SNHLY, CDR2 FYNNEI. For the CDR3, the DNA is TGTGCCAGCAGTGAAGGGGGACCATCACCCCTCCACTTT. Protein product: CASSEGGPSPLHF.

The chain recombines TRBV10-3 with TRBJ1-2; D is perhaps TRBD1 (6 bases). V was clipped by 5 bases and J by 5 bases, with 12 bases between them. The CDR3 spans 13 residues. CDR1 is ENHRY and CDR2 is SYGVKD in the germline V gene. The CDR3 protein is CAISTGRGYGYTF. The CDR3 bases are TGTGCCATCAGTACAGGGCGAGGATATGGCTACACCTTC.